This passage covers 30 T cell receptor beta chains from one sample sequenced in a study of cytomegalovirus exposure and HLA in healthy donors. A multiplex PCR was run with 60 Vbeta primers and 13 Jbeta primers. Using immunoSEQ multiplex PCR, the repertoire was profiled, and TCRdb retains in-frame clones only, with some absent. The sample contains 100,000 or so clones, around 84% of which appear only once. The sequencing input was PBMCs. These TCRs come from a man aged 18 to 29 in good health and CMV-seronegative.

This rearrangement joins TRBV9 to TRBJ1-2; D gene unclear. Trimming removed 4 bases from V and 0 bases from J, with 13 bases in between. The germline gives CDR1 SGDLS, CDR2 YYNGEE. This CDR3 contains 15 residues. CDR3 amino acids: CASSRFQQANYGYTF. DNA for the CDR3: TGTGCCAGCAGCAGATTCCAACAAGCTAACTATGGCTACACCTTC.

V usage is TRBV5-4 and J usage is TRBJ2-1, with D possibly matching TRBD2 (5 bases). Germline loops: CDR1 SGHNT, CDR2 YYREEE (reference sequence). Trimming stripped 1 base from V and 5 bases from J, with 16 bases between. The CDR3 loop spans 16 amino acids. The CDR3 region has the DNA TGTGCCAGCAGCTTGCCGCGGGTCGTGGGAGACAATGAGCAGTTCTTC. Protein sequence: CASSLPRVVGDNEQFF.

CDR3 region: CASSQDGGTAETQYF. The CDR3 DNA sequence: TGCGCCAGCAGCCAAGATGGCGGGACAGCTGAGACCCAGTACTTC. The rearrangement uses TRBV4-3 and TRBJ2-5, with D tentatively TRBD1 (7 bases). Germline V gives CDR1 LGHNA, CDR2 YSLEER. V lost 0 bases and J 5 bases, leaving 13 bases between the germline ends. The CDR3 has 15 residues.

This sequence joins TRBV7-9 and TRBJ2-1; 13 positions agree with TRBD2. This CDR3 region has 15 residues. V was clipped by 5 bases and J by 7 bases; unmatched bases: 5. The germline gives CDR1 SEHNR, CDR2 FQNEAQ (reference sequence). CDR3 protein: CASSQGTSGANEQFF. The DNA of the CDR3 is TGTGCCAGCAGCCAAGGGACTAGCGGGGCTAATGAGCAGTTCTTC.

The chain carries TRBV5-8 and TRBJ1-5; D unclear. V lost 5 bases, J lost 6 bases, and 15 bases lay in between. The CDR3 runs to 14 residues. The germline V gene has CDR1 SGHTS and CDR2 YDEGEE. The CDR3 DNA reads as TGTGCCAGCAGGACTCAGTCGGGGAGTCAGCCCCAGCATTTT. Its translation is CASRTQSGSQPQHF.

V gene TRBV7-6 combines with J gene TRBJ2-7; D call uncertain. This CDR3 has 15 amino acids. Trimming shortened V by 1 base and J by 6 bases, and 16 bases separated the two germline ends. Per the germline V gene, CDR1 is SGHVS and CDR2 is FNYEAQ. The CDR3 coding sequence is TGTGCCAGCAGCTTAGTGGCGGCCGCTATAGGCGAGCAGTACTTC. This sequence encodes CASSLVAAAIGEQYF. Variable domain in full (rest from reference TRBV7-6 and TRBJ2-7): GAGVSQSPRYKVTKRGQDVALRCDPISGHVSLYWYRQALGQGPEFLTYFNYEAQQDKSGLPNDRFSAERPEGSISTLTIQRTEQRDSAMYRCASSLVAAAIGEQYFGPGTRLTVT.

This chain links TRBV11-2 with TRBJ2-7, with 7 positions matching TRBD1. The germline gives CDR1 SGHAT, CDR2 FQNNGV. The CDR3 consists of 14 residues. Losses at the gene ends were 5 bases for V and 2 bases for J; bases not matched to a gene: 6. The CDR3 sequence: CASSPRDRAYEQYF. The CDR3, as DNA: TGTGCCAGCAGCCCCCGGGACAGAGCCTACGAGCAGTACTTC.

The chain links TRBV2 to TRBJ2-7, with D tentatively TRBD1 (6 bases). Per the germline V gene, CDR1 is SNHLY and CDR2 is FYNNEI. V dropped 6 bases and J dropped 6 bases, with 15 bases sitting between them. This CDR3 has 13 amino acids. The CDR3 region is CASRDTGNGEQYF. The CDR3, as DNA: TGTGCCAGCAGGGACACAGGGAATGGCGAGCAGTACTTC.

The V call is TRBV25-1, the J call TRBJ2-7, with TRBD1 as a possible D gene (5 bases). The CDR3 totals 11 residues. Trimming cost V 6 bases and J 3 bases, with 6 bases left between them. Germline loops: CDR1 MGHDK, CDR2 SYGVNS. The chain's CDR3 is CASRQVYEQYF. In DNA form, the CDR3 reads TGTGCCAGCAGACAGGTCTACGAGCAGTACTTC.

The rearrangement uses TRBV30 and TRBJ2-5, with TRBD2 identical over 15 bases. Germline V CDR1 and CDR2: GTSNPN, SVGIG (reference sequence). After removal of 2 bases from V and 6 bases from J, the junction contained 13 bases not matched to a gene. The CDR3 is 18 amino acids. The CDR3 nucleotides read TGTGCCTGGAGTCCAATAGGACTAGCGGGAGGGCGGGCGAAGACCCAGTACTTC. The encoded protein is CAWSPIGLAGGRAKTQYF.

The chain couples TRBV30 to TRBJ2-7, with a possible D match to TRBD2 (5 bases). The germline V gene has CDR1 GTSNPN and CDR2 SVGIG (reference sequence). Trimming stripped 4 bases from V and 3 bases from J, with 22 bases between. This CDR3 region has 16 residues. CDR3 nucleotides: TGTGCCTGGAATGTAGTTCGTACCGGGATTAGCTACGAGCAGTACTTC. Amino acid sequence: CAWNVVRTGISYEQYF.

This chain links TRBV5-8 with TRBJ2-7; no clear D. The V end lost 0 bases, the J end lost 5 bases, and 24 bases lay between the germline ends. Germline CDR1 and CDR2: SGHTS and YDEGEE. CDR3 length: 18 residues. CDR3 DNA: TGTGCCAGCAGCTTGGTACTTCTTCAGGCCGTGTTCTACCACGAGCAGTACTTC. Its protein product is CASSLVLLQAVFYHEQYF.

The chain is built from TRBV27 and TRBJ2-3; 15 bases line up with TRBD2. V lost 6 bases to trimming and J lost 0 bases; unmatched junction nucleotides: 7. The CDR3 has 18 residues. Looked up from germline, CDR1 is MNHEY and CDR2 is SMNVEV (reference sequence). CDR3: CASRIGTSGRWSTDTQYF. CDR3 in DNA: TGTGCCAGCAGGATAGGGACTAGCGGGAGGTGGAGCACAGATACGCAGTATTTT.

V and J are TRBV6-5 and TRBJ1-4; D gene unclear. V shed 6 bases and J shed 3 bases, with 5 bases lying between them. CDR1 is MNHEY, CDR2 SVGAGI, per germline. The CDR3 is made up of 12 amino acids. This chain's CDR3 is CASRQSNEKLFF. DNA of the CDR3: TGTGCCAGCAGGCAGTCTAATGAAAAACTGTTTTTT.

This clone was found a few times. V is TRBV27 and J is TRBJ2-1, with 10 bases lining up with TRBD2. This CDR3 has 18 residues. Trimming removed 1 base from V and 3 bases from J; junction bases left unmatched: 9. In germline, CDR1 is MNHEY, CDR2 SMNVEV (reference sequence). CDR3 nucleotides: TGTGCCAGCAGTTTATTCCTAAGCGGGAGGGTAGGCTACAATGAGCAGTTCTTC. Its protein product is CASSLFLSGRVGYNEQFF.

The gene calls are TRBV23-1 and TRBJ2-7; tentatively, D is TRBD2 (5 bases). TRBV23-1 is an ORF, and what it does is uncertain. Trimming removed 9 bases at V and 11 bases at J, with 11 bases between. The CDR3 extends over 9 amino acids. The CDR3 DNA is TGCGCCAGGACGGACGGGGAGTACTTC. As protein: CARTDGEYF.

CDR3 DNA sequence: TGTGCCAGCAGTCATACTACTATGGCGGGTAATGAGCAGTTCTTC. It is translated as CASSHTTMAGNEQFF. The chain carries TRBV11-1 and TRBJ2-1; D might be TRBD2 (5 bases). The CDR3 spans 15 residues. Germline V gene data show CDR1 as SGHAT and CDR2 as FQDESV (reference sequence). The V and J ends lost 6 bases and 7 bases respectively, with 19 bases between them. The variable domain in full, completed from reference TRBV11-1 and TRBJ2-1, reads EAEVAQSPRYKITEKSQAVAFWCDPISGHATLYWYRQILGQGPELLVQFQDESVVDDSQLPKDRFSAERLKGVDSTLKIQPAELGDSAMYLCASSHTTMAGNEQFFGPGTRLTVL.

V usage is TRBV9 and J usage is TRBJ2-1; D remains ambiguous. CDR1 is SGDLS and CDR2 is YYNGEE in the germline V gene. The germline V and J ends were trimmed by 1 base and 5 bases, with 7 bases remaining between them. The CDR3 contains 13 residues. The CDR3 DNA reads as TGTGCCAGCAGCGTATCCACAAACAATGAGCAGTTCTTC. Translation gives CASSVSTNNEQFF.

Points on this clone: The junction and the germline gene differ at one end; a read error may be behind it. The V gene is TRBV7-7, the J gene TRBJ2-3, with D hard to call. The CDR3 is 15 residues long. CDR1 is SSHAT, CDR2 FNYEAQ, per germline (reference sequence). The CDR3 here is CASSLGRRGTDTQYF. The CDR3 DNA follows: TGTGCTAGCAGCTTAGGGCGGAGAGGAACAGATACGCAGTATTTT.

The count of this clone is one. The V gene is TRBV9, the J gene TRBJ1-3; D not certain. Germline assignment: CDR1 SGDLS and CDR2 YYNGEE. Trimming cost V 4 bases and J 6 bases, with 14 bases left between them. There are 14 residues in the CDR3. CDR3 amino acids: CASSPSPTLNTIYF. CDR3 in DNA: TGTGCCAGCAGCCCAAGCCCGACTTTAAACACCATATATTTT.

The chain carries TRBV19 and TRBJ2-2, with a possible D match to TRBD1 (6 bases). The CDR3 covers 14 residues. Trimming took 5 bases from V and 3 from J, leaving 10 bases between them. Germline assignment: CDR1 LNHDA and CDR2 SQIVND (reference sequence). Here the CDR3 reads CASSLRTDTGELFF. CDR3 DNA: TGTGCCAGTAGTCTAAGGACAGACACCGGGGAGCTGTTTTTT.

The rearrangement joins TRBV5-6 to TRBJ1-2; D is undetermined. Trimming took 4 bases from V and 3 from J, leaving 4 bases between them. This CDR3 contains 11 residues. CDR1 and CDR2 from the germline V gene are SGHDT and YYEEEE. The CDR3 sequence: CASSGYYGYTF. The CDR3 DNA reads TGTGCCAGCAGCGGCTACTATGGCTACACCTTC.

V gene TRBV2 combines with J gene TRBJ2-3; 12 bases fit TRBD2. V shed 7 bases and J 6 bases; nucleotides not matched to a gene: 17. The CDR3 contains 18 residues. Per the germline V gene, CDR1 is SNHLY and CDR2 is FYNNEI. The DNA of the CDR3 is TGTGCCAGCACCGCAGAGGGGCTAGCGGGAGGGGCCGGCGATACGCAGTATTTT. This encodes CASTAEGLAGGAGDTQYF.

The chain combines TRBV7-2 with TRBJ2-2; TRBD2 matches 9 bases. Trimming removed 2 bases from V and 5 bases from J; junction bases left unmatched: 15. CDR3 length equals 19 residues. Germline-derived CDR1 and CDR2 are SGHTA and FQGNSA. The CDR3 sequence is CASSLLTSGVGVSTGELFF. The CDR3 DNA is TGTGCCAGCAGCTTATTGACTAGCGGAGTTGGCGTTAGTACCGGGGAGCTGTTTTTT.

The chain couples TRBV5-6 to TRBJ1-4; D is ambiguous. V gave up 4 bases and J gave up 5 bases, with 6 bases separating them. Germline CDR1 and CDR2: SGHDT and YYEEEE. The CDR3 is made up of 12 amino acids. The CDR3 sequence: CASSRRNEKLFF. The CDR3 bases are TGTGCCAGCAGCCGCAGAAATGAAAAACTGTTTTTT.

The rearrangement links TRBV5-4 to TRBJ1-2; tentative D call: TRBD1 (5 bases). The V and J ends lost 0 bases and 0 bases respectively, with 9 bases between them. This CDR3 is built from 15 residues. Germline values: CDR1 SGHNT, CDR2 YYREEE (reference sequence). CDR3 protein: CASSLGGRPNYGYTF. The CDR3 nucleotides read TGTGCCAGCAGCTTGGGGGGCAGACCTAACTATGGCTACACCTTC. The whole variable domain, remainder taken from reference TRBV5-4 and TRBJ1-2, is ETGVTQSPTHLIKTRGQQVTLRCSSQSGHNTVSWYQQALGQGPQFIFQYYREEENGRGNFPPRFSGLQFPNYSSELNVNALELDDSALYLCASSLGGRPNYGYTFGSGTRLTVV.

The rearrangement joins TRBV19 to TRBJ2-3; TRBD2 matches at 9 bases. The V gene end was trimmed by 0 bases and the J gene end by 2 bases; junction bases not matched to a gene: 12. Per the germline V gene, CDR1 is LNHDA and CDR2 is SQIVND (reference sequence). CDR3 length equals 19 residues. This CDR3 is CASSIDPGAASGTTDTQYF. The CDR3 nucleotides read TGTGCCAGTAGTATAGACCCGGGCGCGGCTAGCGGGACCACAGATACGCAGTATTTT.

This chain connects TRBV2 to TRBJ2-7; tentatively, D is TRBD1 (5 bases). Trimming shortened V by 4 bases and J by 3 bases, and 13 bases separated the two germline ends. The CDR3 sequence is 14 residues long. Germline CDR1 is SNHLY and CDR2 is FYNNEI. The CDR3 loop is CASSGGNFNYEQYF. The CDR3 nucleotides are TGTGCCAGCAGTGGGGGCAACTTCAACTACGAGCAGTACTTC.

J is TRBJ1-4 and V is TRBV23-1; D gene unclear. TRBV23-1 is recorded as an ORF, its role being uncertain. With 5 bases removed from V and 2 bases from J, the gap between germline ends came to 6 bases. The CDR3 is 13 residues long. CDR3 nucleotide sequence: TGCGCCAGCAGTACTGAGACTAATGAAAAACTGTTTTTT. It is translated as CASSTETNEKLFF.

This clone occurred a few times. This rearrangement joins TRBV6-4 to TRBJ2-1, with a tentative D call TRBD2 (7 bases). The V end was cut by 5 bases, the J end by 8 bases, with 19 bases between. Per germline, CDR1 MRHNA and CDR2 SNTAGT. The CDR3 extends over 15 amino acids. The CDR3: CASSFVGGGADEQFF. The CDR3 DNA sequence: TGTGCCAGCAGTTTTGTGGGAGGGGGAGCCGATGAGCAGTTCTTC.